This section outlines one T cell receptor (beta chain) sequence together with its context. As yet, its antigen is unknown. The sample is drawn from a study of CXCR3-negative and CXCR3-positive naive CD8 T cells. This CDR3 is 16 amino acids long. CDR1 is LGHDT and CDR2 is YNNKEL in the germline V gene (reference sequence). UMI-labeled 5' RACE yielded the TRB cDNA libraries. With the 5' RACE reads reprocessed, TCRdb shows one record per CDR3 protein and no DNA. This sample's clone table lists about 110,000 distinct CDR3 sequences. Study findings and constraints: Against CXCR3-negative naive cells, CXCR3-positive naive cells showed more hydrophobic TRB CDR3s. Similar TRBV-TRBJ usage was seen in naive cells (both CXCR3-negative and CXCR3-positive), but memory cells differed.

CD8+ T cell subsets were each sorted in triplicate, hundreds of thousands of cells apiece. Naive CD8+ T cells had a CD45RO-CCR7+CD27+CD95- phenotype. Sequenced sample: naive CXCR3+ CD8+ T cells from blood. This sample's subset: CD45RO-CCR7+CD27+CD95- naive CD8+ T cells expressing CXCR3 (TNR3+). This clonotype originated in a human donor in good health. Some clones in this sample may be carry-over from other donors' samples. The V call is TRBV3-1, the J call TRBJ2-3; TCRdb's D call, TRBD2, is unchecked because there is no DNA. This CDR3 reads CASSQASSGATDTQYF.